Each of the 13 T cell receptor beta chains below was sequenced from the same sample in a study of shared clonotypes between healthy human individuals. Using immunoSEQ multiplex PCR, the repertoire was profiled, and TCRdb retains in-frame clones only, with some absent. The table records about 700,000 clones, approximately 90% of them present only once. The naive CD8 subset, CD45RO-negative cells positively selected for CCR7, excluded terminally differentiated effector memory CD45RA+ cells. The sequenced sample was naive CD8+ T cells sorted from blood. The receptors come from a man aged 30-40 years in good health.

This rearrangement joins TRBV5-4 to TRBJ2-3; the D gene is possibly TRBD1 (6 bases). CDR1 is SGHNT, CDR2 YYREEE, per germline (reference sequence). Between the trimmed V and J ends, which lost 4 bases and 0 bases, there was a span of 12 bases. The length of the CDR3 is 15 residues. CDR3 loop: CASSRGTSSTDTQYF. The DNA for the CDR3 is TGTGCCAGCAGCAGGGGGACCTCAAGCACAGATACGCAGTATTTT. The whole variable domain, filled in from reference TRBV5-4 and TRBJ2-3, reads ETGVTQSPTHLIKTRGQQVTLRCSSQSGHNTVSWYQQALGQGPQFIFQYYREEENGRGNFPPRFSGLQFPNYSSELNVNALELDDSALYLCASSRGTSSTDTQYFGPGTRLTVL.

V is TRBV5-1 and J is TRBJ1-1; D ambiguous. CDR1 and CDR2 from the germline V gene are SGHRS and YFSETQ. Trimming took 4 bases from V and 4 from J, leaving 11 bases between them. This CDR3 spans 13 amino acids. The CDR3, as DNA: TGCGCCAGCAGCCCGGAGATGAGCACTGAAGCTTTCTTT. It encodes CASSPEMSTEAFF.

This chain uses TRBV2 with TRBJ2-7; TRBD1 agrees at 11 bases. V lost 6 bases and J lost 2; bases outside the gene matches: 6. The length of the CDR3 is 15 residues. From germline, CDR1 is SNHLY and CDR2 FYNNEI. The CDR3 loop reads CASRAGTGGPYEQYF. DNA of the CDR3: TGTGCCAGCAGAGCCGGGACAGGGGGACCCTACGAGCAGTACTTC.

V gene TRBV27 combines with J gene TRBJ2-1; TRBD1 might be the D (5 bases). The CDR3 contains 13 residues. The germline CDR1 and CDR2 sequences are MNHEY and SMNVEV (reference sequence). Trimming left V 5 bases short and J 4 bases short, with 9 bases between. CDR3 bases: TGTGCCAGCAGTACCGCAGGGTACAATGAGCAGTTCTTC. This encodes CASSTAGYNEQFF.

J is TRBJ1-4 and V is TRBV18; the match to TRBD1 covers 8 bases. V lost 2 bases to trimming and J lost 2 bases; unmatched junction nucleotides: 10. The CDR3 runs to 18 residues. Germline CDR1 and CDR2: KGHSH and LQKENI. CDR3 DNA: TGTGCCAGCTCACCAGGTTCAGGGGGCGGCGTCACTAATGAAAAACTGTTTTTT. Its protein product is CASSPGSGGGVTNEKLFF.

This chain links TRBV27 with TRBJ1-2, with D unresolved. The CDR3 is 13 amino acids. From germline, CDR1 is MNHEY and CDR2 SMNVEV (reference sequence). V was clipped by 0 bases and J by 4 bases, with 6 bases between them. CDR3 amino acids: CASSLSGPYGYTF. The CDR3, as DNA: TGTGCCAGCAGTTTATCAGGACCCTATGGCTACACCTTC.

This clone was seen a few times. The chain joins TRBV4-3 to TRBJ1-1; D is undetermined. The CDR3 is 16 amino acids. Between the trimmed V and J ends, which lost 4 bases and 0 bases, there was a span of 15 bases. In germline, CDR1 is LGHNA, CDR2 YSLEER. DNA for the CDR3: TGCGCCAGCAGCCCCTCGCTTGCTTCAATGAACACTGAAGCTTTCTTT. Translating gives CASSPSLASMNTEAFF.

The chain employs TRBV5-6 and TRBJ2-2; tentatively, D is TRBD2 (6 bases). This CDR3 comprises 15 residues. CDR1 and CDR2 from the germline V gene are SGHDT and YYEEEE. V gave up 0 bases and J gave up 1 base, with 7 bases separating them. The chain's CDR3 is CASSLGSGNTGELFF. Written as DNA, the CDR3 is TGTGCCAGCAGCTTGGGTAGCGGGAACACCGGGGAGCTGTTTTTT.

This chain connects TRBV15 to TRBJ2-1; D not certain. The length of the CDR3 is 14 residues. Germline CDR1 LNHNV, CDR2 YYDKDF (reference sequence). V dropped 0 bases and J dropped 9 bases, with 12 bases sitting between them. CDR3 sequence: CATSRDWESGEQFF. Here the CDR3 DNA reads TGTGCCACCAGCAGAGATTGGGAAAGTGGTGAGCAGTTCTTC.

V gene TRBV27 combines with J gene TRBJ2-5; D is undetermined. Trimming removed 5 bases at V and 3 bases at J, with 22 bases between. This CDR3 spans 17 amino acids. Looked up from germline, CDR1 is MNHEY and CDR2 is SMNVEV (reference sequence). The CDR3 DNA is TGTGCCAGCAGTCCGCAGCTTTTCTCGTCAATTAAAGAGACCCAGTACTTC. It specifies CASSPQLFSSIKETQYF.

The chain links TRBV7-9 to TRBJ1-4; D is undetermined. V was pared by 2 bases and J by 0 bases, with 13 bases between. Germline CDR1 is SEHNR and CDR2 is FQNEAQ (reference sequence). The CDR3 contains 17 residues. In DNA, the CDR3 is TGTGCCAGCAGCTTAATTCCCGATCCTGCAACTAATGAAAAACTGTTTTTT. Protein product: CASSLIPDPATNEKLFF.

V is TRBV9 and J is TRBJ2-7; maybe TRBD1 (6 bases). V dropped 5 bases and J dropped 6 bases, with 24 bases sitting between them. Germline values: CDR1 SGDLS, CDR2 YYNGEE. The CDR3 covers 16 residues. CDR3 sequence: CASSNSQGMSLIEQYF. For the CDR3, the DNA is TGTGCCAGCAGTAACTCACAGGGTATGTCTTTAATCGAGCAGTACTTC. Full variable domain (outside the CDR3, taken from reference TRBV9 and TRBJ2-7): DSGVTQTPKHLITATGQRVTLRCSPRSGDLSVYWYQQSLDQGLQFLIQYYNGEERAKGNILERFSAQQFPDLHSELNLSSLELGDSALYFCASSNSQGMSLIEQYFGPGTRLTVT.

The rearrangement uses TRBV29-1 and TRBJ2-1; the D is unclear. Trimming removed 7 bases from V and 7 bases from J, with 14 bases in between. The CDR3 sequence is 12 residues long. Germline V CDR1 and CDR2: SQVTM, ANQGSEA. The CDR3 is CSGGHGRNEQFF. DNA of the CDR3: TGCAGCGGTGGTCACGGACGGAATGAGCAGTTCTTC.